Following are 30 T cell receptor beta chains from one sample sequenced in a study of blood T cell repertoires in COVID-19. Clones were read by immunoSEQ multiplex PCR, and TCRdb kept only the in-frame ones, dropping some. The sample consists of about 84,000 clones, more than 80% of them appearing once. The sequenced sample consisted of peripheral blood. Source of these receptors: a woman older than 75 with acute or convalescent COVID-19.

This clone has just a few counts. The rearrangement joins TRBV15 to TRBJ2-7; TRBD2 is a possible D gene (5 bases). Germline V gene lookup returns CDR1 LNHNV and CDR2 YYDKDF (reference sequence). V lost 7 bases and J 3 bases, leaving 13 bases between the germline ends. This CDR3 contains 13 residues. Written as DNA, the CDR3 is TGTGCCACCATAGGCCTAGCCGTCTACGAGCAGTACTTC. Translating it yields CATIGLAVYEQYF. The variable domain in full, with the rest retrieved from reference TRBV15 and TRBJ2-7, is DAMVIQNPRYQVTQFGKPVTLSCSQTLNHNVMYWYQQKSSQAPKLLFHYYDKDFNNEADTPDNFQSRRPNTSFCFLDIRSPGLGDTAMYLCATIGLAVYEQYFGPGTRLTVT.

V is TRBV2 and J is TRBJ2-7, with TRBD2 matching over 8 bases. CDR1 and CDR2 from the germline V gene are SNHLY and FYNNEI. J gave up 1 base and V 6 bases, and 5 bases lay outside the gene matches. This CDR3 has 14 amino acids. CDR3 DNA sequence: TGTGCCAGCAGACCGACTAGCGCTTCCTACGAGCAGTACTTC. Protein: CASRPTSASYEQYF.

The CDR3 DNA is TGTGCCAGTAAGGCGTTGGTTGCGGGGCACCCTCTCTCTGGGGCCAACGTCCTGACTTTC. It is translated as CASKALVAGHPLSGANVLTF. The rearrangement uses TRBV19 and TRBJ2-6; tentative D call: TRBD2 (6 bases). The germline V and J ends were trimmed by 7 bases and 0 bases, with 25 bases remaining between them. CDR1 and CDR2 from the germline V gene are LNHDA and SQIVND (reference sequence). The CDR3 loop spans 20 amino acids.

The V gene is TRBV7-2, the J gene TRBJ2-4, with TRBD1 matching over 8 bases. The CDR3 covers 13 residues. Germline assignment: CDR1 SGHTA and CDR2 FQGNSA. After removal of 1 base from V and 8 bases from J, the junction contained 1 base not matched to a gene. CDR3 protein: CASSLVQGDIQYF. As DNA, the CDR3 is TGTGCCAGCAGCTTAGTACAGGGGGACATTCAGTACTTC.

The sample holds one count of this clone. This chain connects TRBV30 to TRBJ2-2; 8 positions match TRBD1. Germline CDR1 GTSNPN, CDR2 SVGIG (reference sequence). The V and J ends lost 4 bases and 6 bases, in that order; junction bases with no gene match: 10. CDR3 size: 15 residues. CDR3: CAWKQGDYSSGELFF. DNA for the CDR3: TGTGCCTGGAAACAGGGGGATTATAGTTCCGGGGAGCTGTTTTTT.

V and J are TRBV7-6 and TRBJ2-1, with 10 bases identical to TRBD2. V lost 6 bases, J lost 3 bases, and 20 bases stayed unmatched. Germline CDR1 SGHVS, CDR2 FNYEAQ. The CDR3 runs 20 residues. CDR3 sequence (DNA): TGTGCCAGCAGTTTCCAGAGGGCTAGCGGGAGTTTAGGGGACTACAATGAGCAGTTCTTC. Amino acids: CASSFQRASGSLGDYNEQFF.

The rearrangement joins TRBV18 to TRBJ2-2; D might be TRBD1 (6 bases). Germline-derived CDR1 and CDR2 are KGHSH and LQKENI. V dropped 1 base and J dropped 3 bases, with 12 bases sitting between them. The CDR3 length is 16 residues. As DNA, the CDR3 is TGTGCCAGCTCACCACAAGTACAGGGCTACACCGGGGAGCTGTTTTTT. Residues: CASSPQVQGYTGELFF.

This clone was observed once. This chain joins TRBV6-2 or TRBV6-3 and TRBJ1-4; D gene unclear. The CDR3 extends over 13 amino acids. V lost 2 bases and J lost 8, with 9 bases in between. Looked up from germline, CDR1 is MNHEY and CDR2 is SVGEGT. Here the CDR3 DNA reads TGTGCCAGCAGTTACAAATCCTACGAAAAACTGTTTTTT. The encoded protein is CASSYKSYEKLFF.

The chain carries TRBV19 and TRBJ1-1; D is unresolved. Germline V gene sequence: CDR1 LNHDA, CDR2 SQIVND (reference sequence). The CDR3 is 13 amino acids. The V end was cut by 2 bases, the J end by 4 bases, with 8 bases between. CDR3 amino acids: CASSIQGSTEAFF. CDR3 nucleotide sequence: TGTGCCAGTAGTATACAAGGGAGCACTGAAGCTTTCTTT.

In its sample, this clone was seen a few times. Written as DNA, the CDR3 is TGTGCCACCCAACAGCAGGTCACCGGGGAGCTGTTTTTT. It is translated as CATQQQVTGELFF. The chain has TRBV24-1 and TRBJ2-2; D not resolved. CDR3 length: 13 residues. The V and J ends lost 9 bases and 4 bases respectively, with 11 bases between them. Germline lookup yields CDR1 KGHDR and CDR2 SFDVKD.

The rearrangement uses TRBV6-1 and TRBJ2-5; tentatively, D is TRBD1 (6 bases). Per germline, CDR1 MNHNS and CDR2 SASEGT. Trimming took off 4 bases at V and 0 bases at J, with 15 bases between the two ends. There are 16 residues in the CDR3. The CDR3 DNA reads TGTGCCAGCAGTGTTGATCGGACAGCCTACCAAGAGACCCAGTACTTC. It is translated as CASSVDRTAYQETQYF.

The table lists this clone with a count of one. The chain combines TRBV4-3 with TRBJ2-2; the D gene is possibly TRBD1 (6 bases). The germline V and J ends were trimmed by 0 bases and 5 bases, with 10 bases remaining between them. The germline V gene has CDR1 LGHNA and CDR2 YSLEER. The CDR3 is 15 residues long. The CDR3 DNA follows: TGCGCCAGCAGCCAAGACAGGGGAATGACCGGGGAGCTGTTTTTT. This sequence encodes CASSQDRGMTGELFF.

V usage is TRBV7-9 and J usage is TRBJ1-4; TRBD1 matches 7 bases. CDR3 size: 14 residues. Germline CDR1 SEHNR, CDR2 FQNEAQ (reference sequence). After removal of 5 bases from V and 8 bases from J, the junction contained 8 bases not matched to a gene. Here the CDR3 reads CASSRLQGQEKLFF. The CDR3 region has the DNA TGTGCCAGCAGCCGGCTACAGGGACAGGAAAAACTGTTTTTT.

The V and J genes are TRBV12-3 or TRBV12-4 and TRBJ2-3; D gene unclear. The CDR3 contains 13 residues. The V end was cut by 6 bases, the J end by 5 bases, with 12 bases between. CDR3 sequence: CASRSNLLDTQYF. The CDR3 nucleotides are TGTGCCAGCAGGTCTAACTTGTTAGATACGCAGTATTTT.

The rearrangement uses TRBV12-3 or TRBV12-4 and TRBJ2-2; no clear D gene. The CDR3 spans 12 residues. With 3 bases removed from V and 5 bases from J, the gap between germline ends came to 4 bases. CDR3 region: CASSLATGELFF. CDR3 bases: TGTGCCAGCAGTTTGGCAACCGGGGAGCTGTTTTTT.

This clone was detected only once. V usage is TRBV18 and J usage is TRBJ2-3; 12 bases agree with TRBD2. The trim removed 6 bases at V and 5 bases at J, leaving 9 bases unmatched. CDR3 length equals 16 residues. Per the germline V gene, CDR1 is KGHSH and CDR2 is LQKENI. CDR3 nucleotide sequence: TGTGCCAGCTCGACTCTAGCGGGAGGGCCGGGAGATACGCAGTATTTT. It codes for CASSTLAGGPGDTQYF.

The chain links TRBV28 to TRBJ1-2; D is unresolved. CDR1 is MDHEN, CDR2 SYDVKM, per germline. The CDR3 contains 13 residues. The V gene lost 5 bases and the J gene lost 2 bases, with 9 bases spanning the gap. The CDR3 reads CASSNTGNYGYTF. The DNA of the CDR3 is TGTGCCAGCAGTAACACGGGAAACTATGGCTACACCTTC.

The V call is TRBV10-3, the J call TRBJ1-5; unclear D gene. V dropped 8 bases and J dropped 5 bases, with 16 bases sitting between them. This CDR3 comprises 14 residues. CDR1 is ENHRY and CDR2 is SYGVKD in the germline V gene. The CDR3 DNA is TGTGCCATCGGTCGGGAGGGAGGCGATCAGCCCCAGCATTTT. Residues: CAIGREGGDQPQHF.

CDR3 sequence reads: CASSQQTSGRAWGTGELFF. CDR3 DNA sequence: TGTGCCAGCAGCCAACAGACTAGCGGGAGGGCCTGGGGCACCGGGGAGCTGTTTTTT. This chain uses TRBV3-1 (or the pseudogene TRBV3-2) with TRBJ2-2; 14 nucleotides match TRBD2. Germline V gene data show CDR1 as LGHDT and CDR2 as YNNKEL (reference sequence). The CDR3 is 19 residues long. J gave up 4 bases and V 2 bases, and 9 bases lay outside the gene matches.

The chain recombines TRBV5-4 with TRBJ2-1, with D perhaps matching TRBD2 (5 bases). Trimming took 2 bases from V and 3 from J, leaving 12 bases between them. Germline CDR1 is SGHNT and CDR2 is YYREEE (reference sequence). This CDR3 is 15 amino acids long. The CDR3, as DNA: TGTGCCAGCAGCTTAAAACTAGATGGCTACAATGAGCAGTTCTTC. Encoded protein: CASSLKLDGYNEQFF.

As DNA, the CDR3 is TGTGCCAGCTCACCGATACAGGATACAAGCTCTGGAAACACCATATATTTT. Protein sequence: CASSPIQDTSSGNTIYF. This chain links TRBV18 with TRBJ1-3, with D tentatively TRBD1 (5 bases). V dropped 3 bases and J dropped 0 bases, with 15 bases sitting between them. Germline lookup yields CDR1 KGHSH and CDR2 LQKENI. The CDR3 contains 17 residues.

This chain uses TRBV24-1 with TRBJ2-7; 8 nucleotides line up with TRBD1. Looked up from germline, CDR1 is KGHDR and CDR2 is SFDVKD. The J segment lost 3 bases and the V segment lost 4 bases, leaving 7 bases of the junction unmatched. The CDR3 runs to 15 residues. CDR3 sequence reads: CATSDPRQGSYEQYF. In DNA, the CDR3 is TGTGCCACCAGTGACCCGCGACAGGGGAGCTACGAGCAGTACTTC.

By frequency in the sample, this clone is large. The rearrangement links TRBV27 to TRBJ2-7; 10 bases match TRBD2. V lost 6 bases to trimming and J lost 6 bases; unmatched junction nucleotides: 5. CDR1 and CDR2 (germline): MNHEY, SMNVEV (reference sequence). The CDR3 runs to 13 residues. CDR3 DNA: TGTGCCAGCAGCTGGACTAGCGGTTTCGAGCAGTACTTC. This gives the protein CASSWTSGFEQYF.

The V and J genes are TRBV11-3 and TRBJ2-1; 9 nucleotides align to TRBD2. CDR1 is SGHNT and CDR2 is YENEEA in the germline V gene. CDR3 length: 14 residues. The junction had 5 bases not matched to a gene; V was cut back by 5 bases and J by 6 bases. The CDR3 is CASSVSGSRNEQFF. The CDR3, as DNA: TGTGCCAGCAGCGTTAGCGGGAGTCGCAATGAGCAGTTCTTC.

The chain combines TRBV28 with TRBJ2-1, with D possibly being TRBD2 (6 bases). The germline V and J ends were trimmed by 3 bases and 8 bases, with 17 bases remaining between them. Germline CDR1 reads MDHEN; CDR2 reads SYDVKM. This CDR3 contains 15 residues. The CDR3 is CASSFSGGGGDEQFF. In nucleotides, the CDR3 is TGTGCCAGCAGTTTCTCCGGAGGAGGAGGGGATGAGCAGTTCTTC.

The V and J genes are TRBV18 and TRBJ2-6; 8 positions agree with TRBD1. From germline, CDR1 is KGHSH and CDR2 LQKENI. V was pared by 1 base and J by 0 bases, with 5 bases of the junction left unmatched. CDR3 length equals 18 residues. DNA for the CDR3: TGTGCCAGCTCACCACTCGGACAGGGTGTCTCTGGGGCCAACGTCCTGACTTTC. Translating it yields CASSPLGQGVSGANVLTF.

This rearrangement joins TRBV6-2 or TRBV6-3 to TRBJ1-1; 12 positions agree with TRBD1. The CDR3 is 15 residues long. CDR1 is MNHEY and CDR2 is SVGEGT in the germline V gene. The V segment lost 5 bases and the J segment 5 bases; nucleotides outside the gene matches: 6. The CDR3 DNA is TGTGCCAGCAGTCCCGGGACAGGGGGCTATACTGAAGCTTTCTTT. Translating it yields CASSPGTGGYTEAFF.

The V call is TRBV28, the J call TRBJ2-7; 7 bases line up with TRBD1. Germline V gives CDR1 MDHEN, CDR2 SYDVKM. The V and J ends lost 3 bases and 1 base, in that order; junction bases with no gene match: 6. The CDR3 is 15 residues long. The CDR3 DNA sequence: TGTGCCAGCAGTTTGGCGGACAGGAAATCCTACGAGCAGTACTTC. It codes for CASSLADRKSYEQYF.

This clone occurred once. The CDR3 DNA is TGCGCCAGCAGCTTGTCTAGCGGGAGCTCGGATAAGAATGAGCAGTTCTTC. Translated: CASSLSSGSSDKNEQFF. The chain is built from TRBV5-1 and TRBJ2-1; the match to TRBD2 covers 10 bases. The CDR3 is made up of 17 amino acids. V shed 1 base and J 7 bases; nucleotides not matched to a gene: 11. In germline, CDR1 is SGHRS, CDR2 YFSETQ.

The rearrangement joins TRBV6-5 to TRBJ2-1, with a possible D match to TRBD1 (6 bases). CDR3 length equals 13 residues. The V and J ends lost 0 bases and 12 bases respectively, with 12 bases between them. The germline CDR1 and CDR2 sequences are MNHEY and SVGAGI. CDR3 sequence reads: CASSYSSRGRQFF. As DNA, the CDR3 is TGTGCCAGCAGTTACTCGAGCAGGGGCCGGCAGTTCTTC.